Shown below are 4 T cell receptor beta chains from a single sample sequenced in a study of shared clonotypes between healthy human individuals. Using immunoSEQ multiplex PCR, the repertoire was profiled, and TCRdb retains in-frame clones only, with some absent. The sample records 520,000 or so clones, 75% to 85% being singletons. Sequencing was performed on PBMCs. These TCRs come from a woman in her thirties or forties in good health. Some clones in this sample may be carry-over from other donors' samples.

V and J are TRBV21-1 and TRBJ2-6. TRBV21-1 is termed a pseudogene. The CDR3 is 17 amino acids. The CDR3 DNA is TGTGCCAGCAGCTGCGTAATACAACAAAGTCGGGCCAACGTCCTGACTTTC. Its translation is CASSCVIQQSRANVLTF.

The chain combines TRBV29-1 with TRBJ2-7; 9 nucleotides match TRBD1. Germline V lookup: CDR1 SQVTM, CDR2 ANQGSEA. V lost 7 bases, J lost 3 bases, and 4 bases stayed unmatched. The CDR3 is 12 amino acids. The CDR3 sequence is CSGGDRDYEQYF. In DNA, the CDR3 is TGCAGCGGGGGGGACAGGGACTACGAGCAGTACTTC.

This clone was observed a handful of times. The chain joins TRBV27 to TRBJ2-1; D unresolved. This CDR3 contains 15 residues. Per the germline V gene, CDR1 is MNHEY and CDR2 is SMNVEV (reference sequence). Between the trimmed V and J ends, which lost 5 bases and 6 bases, there was a span of 17 bases. As DNA, the CDR3 is TGTGCCAGCAGTCCCGGCGTTGAGAAGGGCAATGAGCAGTTCTTC. Amino acid sequence: CASSPGVEKGNEQFF.

The genes are TRBV10-3 and TRBJ1-2, with D tentatively TRBD1 (5 bases). Germline V gives CDR1 ENHRY, CDR2 SYGVKD. Trimming pared 0 bases from V and 5 bases from J, leaving 10 bases between. CDR3 length equals 14 residues. The CDR3 region has the DNA TGTGCCATCAGTGAGTCCGGACAACCTTATGGCTACACCTTC. It encodes CAISESGQPYGYTF.